This T cell receptor (beta chain) stems from a study of identical twins. This clonotype was picked up a small number of times. The antigen remains undetermined. TCRdb analysed the 5' RACE reads with MiXCR anew, one entry per CDR3 protein. The table has 1.5 million to 2 million distinct CDR3 sequences, about 32% seen once; the top ten hold under 0.35%. Overall study findings and caveats: Where out-of-frame alpha sequences were twin-shared, they showed excess low generation probability. Beta clonotypes that were abundant in cord blood contained fewer insertions, a pattern absent from memory repertoires.

This CDR3 has 14 residues. Looked up from germline, CDR1 is SGHRS and CDR2 is YFSETQ. The V end was cut by 4 bases, the J end by 2 bases, with 12 bases between. V and J are TRBV5-1 and TRBJ1-2; D is unclear. Sequenced sample: cord blood. The receptor was isolated from a newborn girl in good health. The DNA of the CDR3 is TGCGCCAGCAGCCCCTCCGGGATCAACTATGGCTACACCTTC. Its protein product is CASSPSGINYGYTF.